This T cell receptor (beta chain) was captured in a study of cytomegalovirus exposure and HLA in healthy donors. Generated by immunoSEQ multiplex PCR, the TCRdb table keeps only in-frame clones and is missing some. This sample has roughly 80,000 clones, with approximately 94% found just once. This receptor was identified in a young woman in good health and CMV-seropositive. Input material: PBMCs.

The CDR3 region has the DNA TGTGCCAGTAGTATTGGGGGGAGTGGGCAGGGTGAAGCTTTCTTT. This encodes CASSIGGSGQGEAFF. This chain connects TRBV19 to TRBJ1-1; maybe TRBD1 (5 bases). Trimming removed 3 bases from V and 7 bases from J, with 18 bases in between. In germline, CDR1 is LNHDA, CDR2 SQIVND (reference sequence). CDR3 length: 15 amino acids.